This T cell receptor (beta chain) derives from a study of T cells of healthy individuals. The CDR3 sequence is 14 residues long. CDR1 and CDR2 (germline): SGHDT, YYEEEE. V lost 8 bases and J lost 8, with 22 bases in between. Each CDR3 protein gets one entry after TCRdb re-called the 5' RACE reads with MiXCR. The table shows 63,000 or so distinct CDR3 sequences, with under 20% occurring only once. In the case of this clonotype: A much larger clone lies one base from this, so it may be a read error.

The chain employs TRBV5-6 and TRBJ1-2, with a possible D match to TRBD1 (5 bases). The receptor was derived from a human donor in good health. CDR3 nucleotides: TGTGCCAGAAGCGCCGCCCCGTTCGGGGGGGGCTACACCTTC. This encodes CARSAAPFGGGYTF.